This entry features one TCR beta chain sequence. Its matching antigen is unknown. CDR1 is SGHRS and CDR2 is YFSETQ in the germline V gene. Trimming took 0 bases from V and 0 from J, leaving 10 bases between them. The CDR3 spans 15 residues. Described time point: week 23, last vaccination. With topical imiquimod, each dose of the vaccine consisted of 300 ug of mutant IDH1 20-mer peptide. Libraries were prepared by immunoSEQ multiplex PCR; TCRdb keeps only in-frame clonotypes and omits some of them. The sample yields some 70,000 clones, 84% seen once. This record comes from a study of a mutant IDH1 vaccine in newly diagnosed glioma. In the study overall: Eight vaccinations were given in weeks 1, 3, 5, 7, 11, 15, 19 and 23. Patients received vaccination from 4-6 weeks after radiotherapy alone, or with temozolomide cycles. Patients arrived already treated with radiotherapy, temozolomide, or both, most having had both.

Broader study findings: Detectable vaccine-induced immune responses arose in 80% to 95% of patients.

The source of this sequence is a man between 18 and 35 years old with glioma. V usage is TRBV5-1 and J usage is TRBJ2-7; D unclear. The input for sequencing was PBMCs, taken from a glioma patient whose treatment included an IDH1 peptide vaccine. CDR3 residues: CASSLAGSASYEQYF. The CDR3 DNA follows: TGCGCCAGCAGCTTGGCCGGGTCAGCCTCCTACGAGCAGTACTTC.